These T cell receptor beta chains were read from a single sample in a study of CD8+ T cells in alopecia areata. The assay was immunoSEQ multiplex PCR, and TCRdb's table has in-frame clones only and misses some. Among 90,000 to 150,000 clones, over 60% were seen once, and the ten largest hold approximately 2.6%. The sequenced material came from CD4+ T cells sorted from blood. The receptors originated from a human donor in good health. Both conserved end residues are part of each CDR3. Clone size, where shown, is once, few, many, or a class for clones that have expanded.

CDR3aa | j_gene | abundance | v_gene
CASSFGQTYNSPLHF | TRBJ1-6 | few | TRBV27
CASSVVSSGANVLTF | TRBJ2-6 | . | TRBV9
CAWSGGSLVTQYF | TRBJ2-5 | . | TRBV30
CAWSGGQSTDTQYF | TRBJ2-3 | few | TRBV30
CASSRDFYEQYF | TRBJ2-7 | . | TRBV2
CASSQDGSGGAAEETQYF | TRBJ2-5 | . | TRBV4-2
CSVDDGSTDTQYF | TRBJ2-3 | . | TRBV29-1
CSVEDLEGWYDTDTQYF | TRBJ2-3 | . | TRBV29-1
CASSYQGVEQFF | TRBJ2-1 | . | TRBV4-2
CSVGGNRVNTEAFF | TRBJ1-1 | . | TRBV29-1
CASSEKGLAFYNEQFF | TRBJ2-1 | . | TRBV10-2
CSVERLQDTQYF | TRBJ2-3 | . | TRBV29-1
CASSLAAGGSSPLHF | TRBJ1-6 | . | TRBV5-4
CASSLSNTGELFF | TRBJ2-2 | . | TRBV7-3
CASSLSRNQPQHF | TRBJ1-5 | . | TRBV7-2
CSVLGQGSNQPQHF | TRBJ1-5 | . | TRBV29-1
CASSLSPGGTGGGRNIQYF | TRBJ2-4 | . | TRBV7-9
CAWSASNTEAFF | TRBJ1-1 | . | TRBV30
CAWRGASGVTKTQYF | TRBJ2-5 | few | TRBV30
CASSVGDRGAKNIQYF | TRBJ2-4 | many | TRBV7-9
CASSPVREETQYF | TRBJ2-5 | . | TRBV18
CAWSVQPLTGSEQYF | TRBJ2-7 | . | TRBV30
CASKASTDTQYF | TRBJ2-3 | . | TRBV2
CASSYTSGAPYNEQFF | TRBJ2-1 | . | TRBV7-7
CASRGTGGAGYGYTF | TRBJ1-2 | . | TRBV6-5
CASSSRDRGVYEQYF | TRBJ2-7 | few | TRBV6-7
CASSQGTDWGYTF | TRBJ1-2 | . | TRBV4-1
CASSMLGQGQETQYF | TRBJ2-5 | . | TRBV5-1
CASSRTGPNYGYTF | TRBJ1-2 | few | TRBV6-5
CASSSFGNHGSREGKTQYF | TRBJ2-5 | few | TRBV7-2
CASSPRTSGVADTQYF | TRBJ2-3 | . | TRBV5-6
CASSSPTNEQFF | TRBJ2-1 | few | TRBV7-2
CASSLMGGLSGNTIYF | TRBJ1-3 | many | TRBV7-2
CASSQDRGQAEPQHF | TRBJ1-5 | . | TRBV4-1
CATQYQGKTDTQYF | TRBJ2-3 | . | TRBV6-5
CSLTGSTDTQYF | TRBJ2-3 | . | TRBV29-1
CASKSWNNSPLHF | TRBJ1-6 | . | TRBV6-5
CASSPGTGRDTEAFF | TRBJ1-1 | few | TRBV19